These T cell receptor beta chains were read from a single sample in a study of beta chain features in type 1 diabetes. Some clones are missing from TCRdb's copy, which holds only in-frame ones; the method was immunoSEQ multiplex PCR. The repertoire includes about 400,000 clones, around 12% of them detected once, and around 0.015% sits in the top ten. The material sequenced was naive CD4+ T cells from blood. The receptors were gathered from a man younger than 35 in good health. CDR3s include the opening cysteine and the closing phenylalanine or tryptophan. Each record gives: J gene, V gene, clone size, D gene, CDR3 DNA, CDR3 protein. A D gene is named only where the DNA matches it firmly. Not all rows give a size; the values are once, few, many and, for expanded clones, a class.

J gene: TRBJ2-7
V gene: TRBV10-3
clone size: .
D gene: TRBD1
CDR3 DNA: TGTGCCATCAGCCCGGGACAGACCTACTCCTACGAGCAGTACTTC
CDR3 protein: CAISPGQTYSYEQYF

J gene: TRBJ1-6
V gene: TRBV21-1
clone size: .
D gene: .
CDR3 DNA: TGTGCCAGCAGCAAAGTCATTCGCCGGGACACTAGGGGTTATTCACCCCTCCACTTT
CDR3 protein: CASSKVIRRDTRGYSPLHF

J gene: TRBJ2-1
V gene: TRBV13
clone size: few
D gene: TRBD2
CDR3 DNA: TGTGCCGGCACGGAGGCGAGCGGGAGTGTCTACAATGAGCAGTTCTTC
CDR3 protein: CAGTEASGSVYNEQFF

J gene: TRBJ2-7
V gene: TRBV5-4
clone size: .
D gene: .
CDR3 DNA: TGTGCCAGCAGCTTGGGGTGGGGCCAGGCTTACGAGCAGTACTTC
CDR3 protein: CASSLGWGQAYEQYF

J gene: TRBJ1-1
V gene: TRBV7-9
clone size: .
D gene: .
CDR3 DNA: TGTGCCAGCAGCTTAGTGGCACGGGACACTGAAGCTTTCTTT
CDR3 protein: CASSLVARDTEAFF

J gene: TRBJ1-5
V gene: TRBV30
clone size: few
D gene: TRBD1
CDR3 DNA: TGTGCCTGGGCCGGGACAGGCAATCAGCCCCAGCATTTT
CDR3 protein: CAWAGTGNQPQHF

J gene: TRBJ1-2
V gene: TRBV30
clone size: few
D gene: .
CDR3 DNA: TGTGCCTGGAGTGTACTTTATGGCTACACCTTC
CDR3 protein: CAWSVLYGYTF

J gene: TRBJ2-7
V gene: TRBV7-2
clone size: .
D gene: TRBD1
CDR3 DNA: TGTGCCAGCAGCTTAGCGAAGACAGGGCAACTGTCACCCTACGAGCAGTACTTC
CDR3 protein: CASSLAKTGQLSPYEQYF

J gene: TRBJ2-1
V gene: TRBV29-1
clone size: many
D gene: .
CDR3 DNA: TGCAGCGTTGTTGCAGGACAGTCGAACAATGAGCAGTTCTTC
CDR3 protein: CSVVAGQSNNEQFF

J gene: TRBJ1-1
V gene: TRBV28
clone size: .
D gene: .
CDR3 DNA: TGTGCCAGCAGTCCAAACAGGGAGCGGACTGAAGCTTTCTTT
CDR3 protein: CASSPNRERTEAFF

J gene: TRBJ1-4
V gene: TRBV7-9
clone size: few
D gene: .
CDR3 DNA: TGTGCCAGCAGCCCCGGACTAGGAGTGGATGAAAAACTGTTTTTT
CDR3 protein: CASSPGLGVDEKLFF

J gene: TRBJ2-5
V gene: TRBV28
clone size: few
D gene: .
CDR3 DNA: TGTGCCAGCAGTTTATCGGCTAGCGAAAAAGAGACCCAGTACTTC
CDR3 protein: CASSLSASEKETQYF

J gene: TRBJ2-6
V gene: TRBV5-1
clone size: few
D gene: .
CDR3 DNA: TGCGCCAGCAGTTCCGGATGGAGAAGCTCTGGGGCCAACGTCCTGACTTTC
CDR3 protein: CASSSGWRSSGANVLTF

J gene: TRBJ1-4
V gene: TRBV30
clone size: .
D gene: .
CDR3 DNA: TGTGCCTGGAGCCATGGTGGAGTTCGAAATGAAAAACTGTTTTTT
CDR3 protein: CAWSHGGVRNEKLFF

J gene: TRBJ1-2
V gene: TRBV28
clone size: .
D gene: .
CDR3 DNA: TGTGCCAGCACCTTGGGGAGCCTTCAGGCGGGCTACACCTTC
CDR3 protein: CASTLGSLQAGYTF

J gene: TRBJ2-6
V gene: TRBV29-1
clone size: few
D gene: .
CDR3 DNA: TGCAGCGTGGGACTCCACTCTGGGGCCAACGTCCTGACTTTC
CDR3 protein: CSVGLHSGANVLTF

J gene: TRBJ1-2
V gene: TRBV11-2
clone size: few
D gene: .
CDR3 DNA: TGTGCCAGCAGCTTAGATCTCGAGGTCTATGGCTACACCTTC
CDR3 protein: CASSLDLEVYGYTF

J gene: TRBJ1-6
V gene: TRBV30
clone size: .
D gene: .
CDR3 DNA: TGTGCCTGGAAGACGAGGGTTTCACCCCTCCACTTT
CDR3 protein: CAWKTRVSPLHF

J gene: TRBJ2-2
V gene: TRBV30
clone size: .
D gene: TRBD2
CDR3 DNA: TGTGCCTGGAGTCCACGAGGACTAGCGGGACTAACCGGGGAGCTGTTTTTT
CDR3 protein: CAWSPRGLAGLTGELFF

J gene: TRBJ2-7
V gene: TRBV28
clone size: few
D gene: .
CDR3 DNA: TGTGCCAGCAGTTTATCCCAAACTATCGAGCAGTACTTC
CDR3 protein: CASSLSQTIEQYF

J gene: TRBJ2-5
V gene: TRBV30
clone size: few
D gene: TRBD2
CDR3 DNA: TGTGCCTCAAGATCCACTAGCGGGAAGGAGACCCAGTACTTC
CDR3 protein: CASRSTSGKETQYF

J gene: TRBJ1-1
V gene: TRBV15
clone size: few
D gene: TRBD1
CDR3 DNA: TGTGCCACCAGCAGAGAAAGGGGGCCCGGGACAGGGGGCCGATTGGCTTTCTTT
CDR3 protein: CATSRERGPGTGGRLAFF

J gene: TRBJ1-2
V gene: TRBV7-2
clone size: once
D gene: .
CDR3 DNA: TGTGCCAGCAGCTTAAACCTGAGACAGGGCTACACCTTC
CDR3 protein: CASSLNLRQGYTF

J gene: TRBJ1-1
V gene: TRBV6-6
clone size: few
D gene: .
CDR3 DNA: TGTGCCAGCAGTTCGTCCCGGGACATTAGGGGAGTTGCTTTCTTT
CDR3 protein: CASSSSRDIRGVAFF

J gene: TRBJ1-1
V gene: TRBV4-1
clone size: few
D gene: .
CDR3 DNA: TGCGCCAGCAGCCATTTTACGAGGACAGTGAACACTGAAGCTTTCTTT
CDR3 protein: CASSHFTRTVNTEAFF

J gene: TRBJ2-7
V gene: TRBV7-2
clone size: .
D gene: .
CDR3 DNA: TGTGCCAGCAGCTTGGACAGCGGGACCTACGAGCAGTACTTC
CDR3 protein: CASSLDSGTYEQYF

J gene: TRBJ2-7
V gene: TRBV30
clone size: .
D gene: TRBD1
CDR3 DNA: TGTGCCTGGAGTCCCCCCGGGACAGGGCGCGAGCAGTACTTC
CDR3 protein: CAWSPPGTGREQYF

J gene: TRBJ2-7
V gene: TRBV15
clone size: few
D gene: TRBD1
CDR3 DNA: TGTGCCACCAGCAGAGTAGGACAGGGGGGCGAGCAGTACTTC
CDR3 protein: CATSRVGQGGEQYF

J gene: TRBJ2-1
V gene: TRBV5-4
clone size: few
D gene: TRBD2
CDR3 DNA: TGTGCCAGCAGCACGTTACTAGCGGGAGTCTATTTCAATGAGCAGTTCTTC
CDR3 protein: CASSTLLAGVYFNEQFF

J gene: TRBJ2-3
V gene: TRBV5-1
clone size: .
D gene: .
CDR3 DNA: TGCGCCAGCAGCCCCGGAGAAGCCACAGATACGCAGTATTTT
CDR3 protein: CASSPGEATDTQYF

J gene: TRBJ2-2
V gene: TRBV7-3
clone size: few
D gene: .
CDR3 DNA: TGTGCCAGCAGCCGAAGCGAGTACGGGGAGCTGTTTTTT
CDR3 protein: CASSRSEYGELFF

J gene: TRBJ1-2
V gene: TRBV30
clone size: few
D gene: .
CDR3 DNA: TGTGCCTGGAGCCGGGGCTATGGCTACACCTTC
CDR3 protein: CAWSRGYGYTF

J gene: TRBJ1-1
V gene: TRBV27
clone size: .
D gene: .
CDR3 DNA: TGTGCCAGCACCAGGAAGGTGAACACTGAAGCTTTCTTT
CDR3 protein: CASTRKVNTEAFF

J gene: TRBJ1-3
V gene: TRBV28
clone size: .
D gene: .
CDR3 DNA: TGTGCCAGCAGTGGGCGACAGATACTCTCTGGAAACACCATATATTTT
CDR3 protein: CASSGRQILSGNTIYF

J gene: TRBJ2-7
V gene: TRBV7-2
clone size: few
D gene: .
CDR3 DNA: TGTGCCAGCAGCCCACGTGCAGTGTTCTCCTACGAGCAGTACTTC
CDR3 protein: CASSPRAVFSYEQYF

J gene: TRBJ1-1
V gene: TRBV5-1
clone size: .
D gene: .
CDR3 DNA: TGCGCCAGCAGCTCTCCGAGCCAGGGCACTGAAGCTTTCTTT
CDR3 protein: CASSSPSQGTEAFF

J gene: TRBJ1-2
V gene: TRBV29-1
clone size: .
D gene: .
CDR3 DNA: TGCAGCGTTGAGGAGGATGGCTACACCTTC
CDR3 protein: CSVEEDGYTF

J gene: TRBJ1-2
V gene: TRBV6-5
clone size: .
D gene: .
CDR3 DNA: TGTGCCAGCAGTTACTCCAGGGACTATGGCTACACCTTC
CDR3 protein: CASSYSRDYGYTF

J gene: TRBJ2-7
V gene: TRBV5-1
clone size: few
D gene: TRBD2
CDR3 DNA: TGCGCCAGCAGCCTCCGGACTAGCGGGGGGTTCTACGAGCAGTACTTC
CDR3 protein: CASSLRTSGGFYEQYF

J gene: TRBJ1-4
V gene: TRBV29-1
clone size: few
D gene: TRBD1
CDR3 DNA: TGCAGCGTTCGAAGAGACAGGGGTAATGAAAAACTGTTTTTT
CDR3 protein: CSVRRDRGNEKLFF

J gene: TRBJ2-1
V gene: TRBV7-2
clone size: .
D gene: .
CDR3 DNA: TGTGCCAGCAGCTACGCGGGTCGGCGCCCGGGAGATGAGCAGTTCTTC
CDR3 protein: CASSYAGRRPGDEQFF

J gene: TRBJ2-3
V gene: TRBV5-1
clone size: few
D gene: .
CDR3 DNA: TGCGCCAGCAGCAGGTCGAGGTTGACAGATACGCAGTATTTT
CDR3 protein: CASSRSRLTDTQYF

J gene: TRBJ2-3
V gene: TRBV4-3
clone size: .
D gene: TRBD1
CDR3 DNA: TGCGCCAGCAGCCCTCACAGGGGACAGGGGACAGATACGCAGTATTTT
CDR3 protein: CASSPHRGQGTDTQYF

J gene: TRBJ2-3
V gene: TRBV7-9
clone size: few
D gene: .
CDR3 DNA: TGTGCCAGCAGCTTAGGTTCAAATACGCAGTATTTT
CDR3 protein: CASSLGSNTQYF

J gene: TRBJ1-1
V gene: TRBV6-1
clone size: .
D gene: .
CDR3 DNA: TGTGCCGCCTCCTCTGTGCAGTTGAACACTGAAGCTTTCTTT
CDR3 protein: CAASSVQLNTEAFF

J gene: TRBJ2-1
V gene: TRBV9
clone size: .
D gene: TRBD2
CDR3 DNA: TGTGCCAGCAGCGCCGGGACTAGGGCCTACAATGAGCAGTTCTTC
CDR3 protein: CASSAGTRAYNEQFF

J gene: TRBJ2-7
V gene: TRBV15
clone size: .
D gene: .
CDR3 DNA: TGTGCCACCAGCAGAGGGGGTCAACAGGGAGTCTACGAGCAGTACTTC
CDR3 protein: CATSRGGQQGVYEQYF

J gene: TRBJ1-2
V gene: TRBV25-1
clone size: few
D gene: TRBD1
CDR3 DNA: TGTGCCAGCAGTCGGGGACAGGAAACCTATGGCTACACCTTC
CDR3 protein: CASSRGQETYGYTF

J gene: TRBJ2-7
V gene: TRBV30
clone size: few
D gene: .
CDR3 DNA: TGTGCCTGGGCGCGGGACAGCGCATACTACGAGCAGTACTTC
CDR3 protein: CAWARDSAYYEQYF

J gene: TRBJ2-7
V gene: TRBV4-3
clone size: few
D gene: .
CDR3 DNA: TGCGCCAGCAGCCACGCGGGACAGTCCTACGAGCAGTACTTC
CDR3 protein: CASSHAGQSYEQYF

J gene: TRBJ2-5
V gene: TRBV30
clone size: few
D gene: .
CDR3 DNA: TGTGCCTGGATTCTAGGGGGAGTTGGGAAGACCCAGTACTTC
CDR3 protein: CAWILGGVGKTQYF

J gene: TRBJ2-5
V gene: TRBV2
clone size: few
D gene: TRBD2
CDR3 DNA: TGTGCCAGCAGGGGGGAAGCGGGAGTTCGTGAGACCCAGTACTTC
CDR3 protein: CASRGEAGVRETQYF

J gene: TRBJ2-7
V gene: TRBV28
clone size: .
D gene: TRBD1
CDR3 DNA: TGTGCCAGCAGTCCCTGGGGACAGGCATACTACGACGAGCAGTACTTC
CDR3 protein: CASSPWGQAYYDEQYF

J gene: TRBJ1-5
V gene: TRBV2
clone size: .
D gene: .
CDR3 DNA: TGTGCCAGCAGTCTCAGGGGTTTCGGCAATCAGCCCCAGCATTTT
CDR3 protein: CASSLRGFGNQPQHF

J gene: TRBJ2-3
V gene: TRBV9
clone size: few
D gene: .
CDR3 DNA: TGTGCCAGCAGCGTAGGTTCCGCGGGACCACCCCCGGATACGCAGTATTTT
CDR3 protein: CASSVGSAGPPPDTQYF

J gene: TRBJ2-7
V gene: TRBV15
clone size: few
D gene: .
CDR3 DNA: TGTGCCACCAGCAGAGATTCAGGGTTCTCTTTCGCCTACGAGCAGTACTTC
CDR3 protein: CATSRDSGFSFAYEQYF

J gene: TRBJ2-6
V gene: TRBV7-2
clone size: few
D gene: .
CDR3 DNA: TGTGCCAGCAGCCTTTGGCTTGGGGCCAACGTCCTGACTTTC
CDR3 protein: CASSLWLGANVLTF

J gene: TRBJ1-6
V gene: TRBV13
clone size: few
D gene: .
CDR3 DNA: TGTGCCAGCAGCTTACTCGGGAGGCGACGGGAACCCCTCCACTTT
CDR3 protein: CASSLLGRRREPLHF